This TCR beta chain appears in the sequencing data of a study of identical twins (dated by TCRdb to the mid-2010s). General notes on the study: TCR alpha and beta repertoires from monozygotic twins, unrelated adults of various ages and cord blood were deep-sequenced to test whether fetal clonotypes persist. Replicate twin experiments were performed at different times using different library preparation protocols to rule out contamination. What the research found in general, with its limitations: Invariant T cells such as MAIT and iNKT could partly confound zero-insertion analyses, although diverse VJ usage argued against such confounding for most clonotypes. Compared with coincidental sharing between unrelated individuals, an excess of low generation-probability sequences was observed among out-of-frame TCR alpha sequences shared between twins. In beta out-of-frame sequences, excess twin sharing was weaker, because having fewer shared sequences lowered the signal-to-noise ratio. Recombination models systematically underestimated out-of-frame TCR alpha sharing in monozygotic twins but agreed with sharing between unrelated individuals. Abundant cord blood beta clonotypes had fewer insertions, young adult naive repertoires showed a similar but weaker trend, and memory repertoires showed no such trend. Conclusions relied on cross-sectional statistical analysis, since the same donors could not be followed over many years.

Relative to germline, V is missing 0 bases and J is missing 9 bases, with 5 bases of the junction outside any gene match. CDR1 and CDR2 are read off the germline V gene (reference sequence) as DFQATT and SNEGSKA. The CDR3 numbers 13 residues from cysteine through phenylalanine. Only CDR3 DNA remains: 39 bases, in frame from the first base. Note on this clonotype: Its antigen is unknown. Within one base of it there is no much larger clone, and no base qualities were kept.

Library preparation employed 5' RACE. TCRdb records Illumina HiSeq 2000 as the sequencer. Template switching introduced a universal primer binding site; the final cDNA contained a unique molecular identifier, enabling accurate counting of TCR cDNA molecules. Specific primers in the conserved constant-segment region were used to synthesize first-strand cDNA for the TCR alpha and beta chains. To control for contamination, every cDNA library was double barcoded, receiving both a SMART-Mk sample barcode and Illumina barcodes. TruSeq adapter sequences and Illumina sample barcodes were added in two successive PCR steps. The Illumina HiSeq platform was used with custom primers to sequence TCR alpha and beta cDNA libraries. In the authors' own workflow: MiGEC was used to process raw reads and extract unique molecular identifiers, and MiXCR was used to find CDR3 positions. Recombination models were inferred per individual with the repgenHMM and IGoR tools using an EM algorithm. Shared clonotypes were analyzed with the tcR package in R, and sharing was normalized by the product of cloneset sizes. To study raw recombination free of thymic and clonal selection effects, out-of-frame nonproductive sequences were analyzed. TCRdb itself trimmed the public reads at Q25 with fastp, ran MiXCR and retained productive beta chains. Rows with one shared CDR3 protein collapse into an entry with the most common genes and DNA. None of the V and J calls come from the authors' own analysis; TCRdb made them. This sample comprises around 220,000 distinct CDR3 sequences, roughly a tenth of them detected only once. Clones ranked in the top ten supply roughly 10% of the sample.

Every donor was a healthy Caucasian. Miltenyi CD45RO+ enrichment and human naive T-cell isolation kits were used to isolate memory (CD45RO+) and naive T cells from PBMC. This receptor was obtained from a man aged 50-59 years in good health. The sequence joins TRBV20-1 to TRBJ2-1; 7 of the junction bases match TRBD2. Sequenced input: memory T cells sorted from blood. This specimen's cell subset or site label, per the study, means: CD45RO+ enriched T cells. This receptor carries the CDR3 CSARDRGEAEQFF. The DNA reads TGCAGTGCTAGAGATCGGGGGGAAGCTGAGCAGTTCTTC.